This TCR beta chain was retrieved from a study of blood T cell repertoires in COVID-19. Study overall: The United States, Italy and Spain supplied acute and convalescent COVID-19 samples. PBMCs, B-cell-depleted T cells, or T cells were the source of the cDNA or gDNA that made up the material.

Trimming stripped 2 bases from V and 4 bases from J, with 11 bases between. The CDR3 consists of 14 residues. Germline CDR1 reads SGHAT; CDR2 reads FQNNGV. Original processing methods: Amplification of reference gene primers provided the estimated nucleated cell counts. This table comes from immunoSEQ multiplex PCR, and its TCRdb copy is limited to in-frame clones, with some not included. D and trimming were read from the DNA, whereas the V and J calls and clone size are those reported in that table. The sample includes approximately 5,700 clones, 65% to 85% of them seen just once. Specimen: peripheral blood. The J gene is TRBJ1-1, the V gene TRBV11-2; weak D call: TRBD1 (6 bases). This TCR came from a human donor in a cohort sampled during active COVID-19. The CDR3 protein is CASSLQGGGTEAFF. DNA for the CDR3: TGTGCCAGCAGCTTACAGGGAGGGGGCACTGAAGCTTTCTTT.